This TCR beta chain was sequenced in a study of human T cells and chemical hapten exposure. Study context: For the roughly 23-week duration of the study, patients were given weekly doses of diphenylcyclopropenone on the scalp. How much TCR each sample yielded varied, mostly because pooled library volumes differed slightly.

As to time point: patch test 1, 2 weeks after DPC sensitization. The treatment is: therapeutic diphenylcyclopropenone sensitization with weekly scalp DPC. Whole-study results and caveats: Relative to control repertoires, expanded TCRs gave rise to significantly more large CDR3 similarity clusters.

Each cDNA molecule in the library carried unique molecular identifiers. TCRdb recomputed calls from the RACE reads with MiXCR, one row per CDR3 protein. Among fewer than 500,000 distinct CDR3 sequences listed, roughly 4.8% were seen once. This CDR3 spans 17 amino acids. Trimming removed 3 bases from V and 9 bases from J, with 24 bases in between. For this clonotype: Antigen: not known.

This specimen consisted of whole blood, obtained in connection with sensitization to the hapten diphenylcyclopropenone (DPC). This receptor was taken from a woman aged 45-65 years with alopecia areata. Some clones in this sample may be carry-over from other donors' samples. V is TRBV12-3 or TRBV12-4 and J is TRBJ2-4; perhaps D is TRBD1 or TRBD2 (7 bases each). CDR3 bases: TGTGCCAGCAGTTTCCCCCTACCAGGGGGGGGGGCGGCCATTCAGTACTTC. Encoded protein: CASSFPLPGGGAAIQYF.